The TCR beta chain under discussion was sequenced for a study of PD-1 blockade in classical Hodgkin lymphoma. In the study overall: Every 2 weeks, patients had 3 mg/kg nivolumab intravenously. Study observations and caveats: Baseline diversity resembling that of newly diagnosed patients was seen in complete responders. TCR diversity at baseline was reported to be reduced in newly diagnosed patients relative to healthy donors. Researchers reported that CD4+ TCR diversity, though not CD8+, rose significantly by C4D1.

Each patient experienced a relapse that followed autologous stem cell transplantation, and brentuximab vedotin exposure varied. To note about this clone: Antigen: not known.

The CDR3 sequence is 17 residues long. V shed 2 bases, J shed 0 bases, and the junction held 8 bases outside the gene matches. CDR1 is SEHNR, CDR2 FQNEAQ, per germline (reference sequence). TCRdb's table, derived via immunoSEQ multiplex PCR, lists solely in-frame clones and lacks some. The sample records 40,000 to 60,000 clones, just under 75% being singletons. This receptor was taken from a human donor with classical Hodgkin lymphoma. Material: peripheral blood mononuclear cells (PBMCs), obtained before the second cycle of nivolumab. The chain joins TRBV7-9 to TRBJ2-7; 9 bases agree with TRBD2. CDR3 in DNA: TGTGCCAGCAGCTTAAGAGCTAGCGGGACCCTCTCCTACGAGCAGTACTTC. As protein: CASSLRASGTLSYEQYF.